One and the same sample provided the 32 T cell receptor beta chains below, sequenced in a study of human CD8 memory T cell subsets. By UMI-labeled 5' RACE, the TCR beta libraries were made. TCRdb processed the 5' RACE reads again and assigns one entry to each CDR3 protein, with no DNA. The sample table includes 6,500 to 7,000 distinct CDR3 sequences. Sequencing was performed on CD8+ stem-like memory T cells (TSCM and TCM) sorted from PBMCs. Documented subset: stem-like memory CD8 T cells (TSTEM), CCR7+ PD-1- TIGIT-. Source of these receptors: a human donor in good health.

The V and J genes are TRBV2 and TRBJ2-1; TCRdb selects TRBD2, and the lack of DNA leaves this call unchecked. Germline-derived CDR1 and CDR2 are SNHLY and FYNNEI. There are 15 residues in the CDR3. The CDR3 here is CASKPHGGPYNEQFF.

This chain links TRBV9 with TRBJ2-1; TCRdb's D gene call, TRBD2, goes unchecked for lack of DNA. CDR3 length: 17 amino acids. CDR1 is SGDLS, CDR2 YYNGEE, per germline. This chain's CDR3 is CASSSSGLAGDNNEQFF.

This chain joins TRBV5-4 and TRBJ1-2. CDR3 size: 15 residues. Germline CDR1 is SGHNT and CDR2 is YYREEE (reference sequence). CDR3 residues: CASSLASGANYGYTF.

The rearrangement links TRBV20-1 to TRBJ2-3; as DNA is missing, the TRBD2 call by TCRdb cannot be tested. Germline V gives CDR1 DFQATT, CDR2 SNEGSKA (reference sequence). This CDR3 is 18 amino acids long. This CDR3 reads CSASTSGGDTPSTDTQYF.

This chain connects TRBV7-9 to TRBJ2-5; TCRdb reports TRBD1, a call that lacks DNA to check it against. This CDR3 has 18 amino acids. CDR1 is SEHNR and CDR2 is FQNEAQ in the germline V gene (reference sequence). The CDR3 protein is CASSLEFGTPSQGETQYF.

The chain is built from TRBV7-9 and TRBJ1-1. This CDR3 region has 15 residues. Germline V gene data show CDR1 as SEHNR and CDR2 as FQNEAQ (reference sequence). The CDR3 is CASTPRGAPNTEAFF.

The chain's CDR3 is CATSRDSAGDPPLHF. The chain joins TRBV15 to TRBJ1-6; no DNA is available, so the TRBD1 call from TCRdb remains unchecked. The CDR3 runs to 15 residues. The V gene's germline CDR1 is LNHNV and CDR2 YYDKDF (reference sequence).

This CDR3 reads CASSPSRLGFEQYF. The chain joins TRBV6-6 to TRBJ2-7; TCRdb indicates TRBD1, and absent DNA this call remains unverified. Looked up from germline, CDR1 is MNHNY and CDR2 is SVGAGI (reference sequence). There are 14 residues in the CDR3.

This chain uses TRBV27 with TRBJ1-4. The CDR3 extends over 14 amino acids. Germline V gene data show CDR1 as MNHEY and CDR2 as SMNVEV (reference sequence). The CDR3 sequence: CASSLWLGDEKLFF.

The CDR3 is CASSSGYRDEKLFF. The chain joins TRBV10-1 to TRBJ1-4; there is no DNA to check the TCRdb D call of TRBD1. The CDR3 spans 14 residues. CDR1 is WNHNN, CDR2 SYGVQD, per germline (reference sequence).

This clonotype is deemed medium-sized by its frequency. The chain combines TRBV4-3 with TRBJ1-2. The length of the CDR3 is 14 residues. Germline V gene lookup returns CDR1 LGHNA and CDR2 YSLEER. The CDR3 loop reads CASSQERNHYGYTF.

The J gene is TRBJ2-5, the V gene TRBV14; the D gene TCRdb calls, TRBD2, cannot be checked with no DNA. From germline, CDR1 is SGHDN and CDR2 FVKESK. The CDR3 has 17 residues. CDR3 sequence: CASSQERAGGLEETQYF.

V gene TRBV4-2 combines with J gene TRBJ1-6; without DNA, the TCRdb call of TRBD1 cannot be checked. CDR1 is LGHNA and CDR2 is YNFKEQ in the germline V gene. This CDR3 comprises 15 residues. The CDR3 loop is CASSHTLTEGSPLHF.

This clonotype registers medium-sized by frequency. This chain links TRBV10-1 with TRBJ1-1. Germline-derived CDR1 and CDR2 are WNHNN and SYGVQD (reference sequence). The CDR3 has 13 residues. CDR3 amino acids: CASSEKGRYEAFF.

This chain uses TRBV18 with TRBJ2-2; TCRdb reports TRBD1, a call that lacks DNA to check it against. The CDR3 consists of 18 residues. The germline V gene has CDR1 KGHSH and CDR2 LQKENI. The chain's CDR3 is CASSPTLGQTEFDGELFF. Based on the CDR3 plus reference TRBV18 and TRBJ2-2, the full variable domain is NAGVMQNPRHLVRRRGQEARLRCSPMKGHSHVYWYRQLPEEGLKFMVYLQKENIIDESGMPKERFSAEFPKEGPSILRIQQVVRGDSAAYFCASSPTLGQTEFDGELFFGEGSRLTVL.

The chain couples TRBV6-2 or TRBV6-3 to TRBJ2-1; TCRdb proposes TRBD2, but this gene call is untestable without DNA. The CDR3 is 15 residues long. CDR1 is MNHEY and CDR2 is SVGEGT in the germline V gene. The CDR3 reads CASSETSGTVNEQFF.

The V gene is TRBV3-1, the J gene TRBJ1-1. CDR3 length equals 16 residues. From germline, CDR1 is LGHDT and CDR2 YNNKEL (reference sequence). The CDR3 protein is CASSQDMGGRNTEAFF.

This chain joins TRBV7-9 and TRBJ2-5; the D call from TCRdb, TRBD2, cannot be confirmed without DNA. The V gene's germline CDR1 is SEHNR and CDR2 FQNEAQ (reference sequence). The CDR3 extends over 17 amino acids. The CDR3 is CASSPPGSGIWRETQYF. The full variable domain, in which reference TRBV7-9 and TRBJ2-5 provide the parts outside the CDR3, is DTGVSQNPRHKITKRGQNVTFRCDPISEHNRLYWYRQTLGQGPEFLTYFQNEAQLEKSRLLSDRFSAERPKGSFSTLEIQRTEQGDSAMYLCASSPPGSGIWRETQYFGPGTRLLVL.

The chain has TRBV4-1 and TRBJ2-2; TCRdb designates TRBD1, a call that cannot be tested without DNA. CDR1 MGHRA and CDR2 YSYEKL come from the germline V gene. The CDR3 totals 15 residues. CDR3: CASSQPDWAPGELFF.

This chain connects TRBV5-8 to TRBJ2-1. This CDR3 comprises 14 residues. Per the germline V gene, CDR1 is SGHTS and CDR2 is YDEGEE. The CDR3 protein is CASSLISTGDEQFF.

CDR3 sequence reads: CASSPSGGVSYNEQFF. The rearrangement uses TRBV12-3 or TRBV12-4 and TRBJ2-1; TCRdb reports TRBD2, a call that lacks DNA to check it against. The CDR3 is 16 amino acids.

V is TRBV12-3 or TRBV12-4 and J is TRBJ1-1. This CDR3 is built from 16 residues. The CDR3 sequence: CASIEGAEPLNTEAFF.

The CDR3 sequence: CASSPGPLGQGDEQFF. The rearrangement uses TRBV28 and TRBJ2-1; there is no DNA to check the TCRdb D call of TRBD1. This CDR3 contains 16 residues. The V gene's germline CDR1 is MDHEN and CDR2 SYDVKM.

This clonotype shows up as medium-sized by frequency. This sequence joins TRBV20-1 and TRBJ1-1. Germline assignment: CDR1 DFQATT and CDR2 SNEGSKA (reference sequence). The CDR3 is 12 residues long. CDR3 protein: CSAREVNTEAFF.

This chain connects TRBV13 to TRBJ2-7. The germline V gene encodes CDR1 PRHDT and CDR2 FYEKMQ (reference sequence). The length of the CDR3 is 11 residues. CDR3 amino acids: CASSLVGEQYF. Full variable domain (outside the CDR3, taken from reference TRBV13 and TRBJ2-7): AAGVIQSPRHLIKEKRETATLKCYPIPRHDTVYWYQQGPGQDPQFLISFYEKMQSDKGSIPDRFSAQQFSDYHSELNMSSLELGDSALYFCASSLVGEQYFGPGTRLTVT.

The V and J genes are TRBV28 and TRBJ1-1; TCRdb outputs TRBD1, but without DNA this stays unchecked. Germline V CDR1 and CDR2: MDHEN, SYDVKM. This CDR3 is 14 amino acids long. The CDR3 region is CASSLGGAYTEAFF. Variable domain in full (rest from reference TRBV28 and TRBJ1-1): DVKVTQSSRYLVKRTGEKVFLECVQDMDHENMFWYRQDPGLGLRLIYFSYDVKMKEKGDIPEGYSVSREKKERFSLILESASTNQTSMYLCASSLGGAYTEAFFGQGTRLTVV.

This chain uses TRBV7-9 with TRBJ1-2. Germline lookup yields CDR1 SEHNR and CDR2 FQNEAQ (reference sequence). CDR3 length: 14 amino acids. This CDR3 is CASSLGSEHYGYTF.

The V and J genes are TRBV2 and TRBJ2-3; TCRdb designates TRBD2, a call that cannot be tested without DNA. Germline V gene lookup returns CDR1 SNHLY and CDR2 FYNNEI. The CDR3 sequence is 14 residues long. CDR3 amino acids: CASEGLAGGDTQYF. Looking up the rest from reference TRBV2 and TRBJ2-3 gives the full variable domain: EPEVTQTPSHQVTQMGQEVILRCVPISNHLYFYWYRQILGQKVEFLVSFYNNEISEKSEIFDDQFSVERPDGSNFTLKIRSTKLEDSAMYFCASEGLAGGDTQYFGPGTRLTVL.

The chain joins TRBV7-9 to TRBJ2-3. CDR3 length: 13 amino acids. Germline V CDR1 and CDR2: SEHNR, FQNEAQ (reference sequence). CDR3 sequence: CASSAGRADTQYF.

The chain uses TRBV24-1 and TRBJ2-1; the TCRdb call, TRBD2, lacks DNA for checking. The CDR3 sequence is 21 residues long. Per the germline V gene, CDR1 is KGHDR and CDR2 is SFDVKD. The CDR3 region is CATSDLLAGGPGWSPYNEQFF.

This rearrangement joins TRBV2 to TRBJ1-3. Germline lookup yields CDR1 SNHLY and CDR2 FYNNEI. This CDR3 is built from 14 residues. The CDR3 sequence is CASSEYGSGNTIYF.

The chain has TRBV28 and TRBJ1-4. The CDR3 contains 14 residues. Per germline, CDR1 MDHEN and CDR2 SYDVKM. The CDR3 sequence: CASSLTYGNEKLFF.